The clone carrying this TCR beta chain appeared a few times. This specimen belongs to a study of blood T cell repertoires in COVID-19. Study in general: COVID-19 samples from acute and convalescent phases originated in the United States, Italy and Spain. In each case, the material was cDNA or gDNA derived from T cells, B-cell-depleted T cells, or PBMCs.

As handled by the study authors: Reference gene primers were amplified, and this amplification served to estimate nucleated cell counts. Repertoires were generated with immunoSEQ multiplex PCR, while TCRdb's copy carries only in-frame clones and drops some. D and trimming come from the DNA, and the V and J calls and clone size come from that table. The data show roughly 300,000 clones, about 88% seen once. V was clipped by 3 bases and J by 0 bases, with 9 bases between them. Germline V CDR1 and CDR2: SGHVS, FQNEAQ. This CDR3 contains 15 residues. The Seattle patients joined while their infection was active and were tracked longitudinally afterward.

The TCR originated in a human donor with COVID-19, enrolled during active disease. The donor label of this sample is uncertain. Sequencing was carried out using peripheral blood. The J gene is TRBJ1-3, the V gene TRBV7-8, with D maybe TRBD1 (6 bases). CDR3: CASSLGQVSGNTIYF. CDR3 sequence (DNA): TGTGCCAGCAGCTTGGGACAAGTCTCTGGAAACACCATATATTTT.